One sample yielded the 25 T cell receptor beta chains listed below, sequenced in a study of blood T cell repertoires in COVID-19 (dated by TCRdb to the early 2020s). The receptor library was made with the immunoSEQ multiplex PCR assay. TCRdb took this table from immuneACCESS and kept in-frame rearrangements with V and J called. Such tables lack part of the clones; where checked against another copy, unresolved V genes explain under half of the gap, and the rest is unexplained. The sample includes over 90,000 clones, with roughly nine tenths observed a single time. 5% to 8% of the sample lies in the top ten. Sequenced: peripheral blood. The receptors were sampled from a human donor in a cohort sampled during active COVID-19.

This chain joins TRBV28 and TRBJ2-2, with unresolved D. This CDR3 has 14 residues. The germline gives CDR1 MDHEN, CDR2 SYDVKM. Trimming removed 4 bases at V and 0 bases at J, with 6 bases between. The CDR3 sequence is CASSSLANTGELFF. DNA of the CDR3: TGTGCCAGCAGTTCCCTTGCGAACACCGGGGAGCTGTTTTTT.

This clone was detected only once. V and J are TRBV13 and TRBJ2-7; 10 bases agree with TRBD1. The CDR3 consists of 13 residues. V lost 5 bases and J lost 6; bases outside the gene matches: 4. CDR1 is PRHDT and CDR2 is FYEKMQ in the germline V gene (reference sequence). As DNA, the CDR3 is TGTGCCAGCAGCACCGGGACAGGGGCCGAGCAGTACTTC. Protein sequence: CASSTGTGAEQYF.

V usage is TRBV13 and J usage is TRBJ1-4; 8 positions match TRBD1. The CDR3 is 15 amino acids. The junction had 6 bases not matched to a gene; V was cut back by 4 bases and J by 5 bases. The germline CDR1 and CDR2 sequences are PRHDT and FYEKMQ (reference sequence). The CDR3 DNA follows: TGTGCCAGCAGCTCGACAGGGGCTGGGAATGAAAAACTGTTTTTT. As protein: CASSSTGAGNEKLFF.

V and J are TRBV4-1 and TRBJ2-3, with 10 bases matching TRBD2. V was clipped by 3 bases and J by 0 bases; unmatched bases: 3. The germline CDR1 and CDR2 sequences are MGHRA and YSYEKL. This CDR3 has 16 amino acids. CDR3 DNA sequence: TGCGCCAGCAGCCATTTACTAGCGGGGAGCACAGATACGCAGTATTTT. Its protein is CASSHLLAGSTDTQYF.

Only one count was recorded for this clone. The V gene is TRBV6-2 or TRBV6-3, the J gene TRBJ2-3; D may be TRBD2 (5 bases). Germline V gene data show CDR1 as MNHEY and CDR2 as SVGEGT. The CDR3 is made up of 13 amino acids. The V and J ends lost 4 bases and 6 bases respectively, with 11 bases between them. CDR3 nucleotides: TGTGCCAGCAGTTCCCTGAGGGCCGATACGCAGTATTTT. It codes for CASSSLRADTQYF.

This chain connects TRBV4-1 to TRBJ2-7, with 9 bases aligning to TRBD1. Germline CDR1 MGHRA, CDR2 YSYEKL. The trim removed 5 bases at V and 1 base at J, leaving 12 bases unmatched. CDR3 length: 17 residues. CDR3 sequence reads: CASSYRSGTGSSYEQYF. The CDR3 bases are TGCGCCAGCAGCTACCGATCCGGGACAGGGTCGTCCTACGAGCAGTACTTC.

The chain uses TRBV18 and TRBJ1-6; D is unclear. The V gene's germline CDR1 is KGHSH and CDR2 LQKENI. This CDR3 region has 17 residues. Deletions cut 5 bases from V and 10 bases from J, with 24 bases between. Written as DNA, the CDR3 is TGTGCCAGCTCATCGCTTTCCCGACATTCACTGTCCTCACCCCTCCACTTT. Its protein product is CASSSLSRHSLSSPLHF.

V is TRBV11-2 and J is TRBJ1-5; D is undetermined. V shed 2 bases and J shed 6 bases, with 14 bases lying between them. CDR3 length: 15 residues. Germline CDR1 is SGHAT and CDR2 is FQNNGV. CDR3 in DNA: TGTGCCAGCAGCTTAAGTGGCGGCACCGGTCAGCCCCAGCATTTT. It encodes CASSLSGGTGQPQHF. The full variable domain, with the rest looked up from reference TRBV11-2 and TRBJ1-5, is EAGVAQSPRYKIIEKRQSVAFWCNPISGHATLYWYQQILGQGPKLLIQFQNNGVVDDSQLPKDRFSAERLKGVDSTLKIQPAKLEDSAVYLCASSLSGGTGQPQHFGDGTRLSIL.

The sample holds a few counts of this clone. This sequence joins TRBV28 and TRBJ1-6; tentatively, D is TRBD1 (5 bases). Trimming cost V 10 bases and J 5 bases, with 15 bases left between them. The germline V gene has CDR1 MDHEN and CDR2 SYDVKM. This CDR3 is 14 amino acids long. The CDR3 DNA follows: TGTGCCACCGTAGCAGGGTCAGATAATTCACCCCTCCACTTT. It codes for CATVAGSDNSPLHF.

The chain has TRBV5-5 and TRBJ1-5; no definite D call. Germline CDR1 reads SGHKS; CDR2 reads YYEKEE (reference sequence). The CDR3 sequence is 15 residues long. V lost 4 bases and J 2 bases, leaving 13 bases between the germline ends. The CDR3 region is CASSLGLGGNQPQHF. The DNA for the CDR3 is TGTGCCAGCAGCCTGGGGTTGGGCGGCAATCAGCCCCAGCATTTT.

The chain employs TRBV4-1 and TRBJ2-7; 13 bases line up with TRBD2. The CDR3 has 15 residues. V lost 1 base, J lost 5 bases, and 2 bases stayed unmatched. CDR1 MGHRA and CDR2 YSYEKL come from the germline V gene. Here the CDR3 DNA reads TGCGCCAGCAGCCAAGTCGGACTAGCGGGAGACGAGCAGTACTTC. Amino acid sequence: CASSQVGLAGDEQYF.

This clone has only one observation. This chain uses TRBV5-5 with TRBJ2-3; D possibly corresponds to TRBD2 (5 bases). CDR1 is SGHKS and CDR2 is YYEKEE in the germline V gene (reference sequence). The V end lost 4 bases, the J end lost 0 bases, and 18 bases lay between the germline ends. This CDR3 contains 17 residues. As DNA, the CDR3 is TGTGCCAGCAGCACACTGGACGGGATACCTAGCACAGATACGCAGTATTTT. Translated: CASSTLDGIPSTDTQYF.

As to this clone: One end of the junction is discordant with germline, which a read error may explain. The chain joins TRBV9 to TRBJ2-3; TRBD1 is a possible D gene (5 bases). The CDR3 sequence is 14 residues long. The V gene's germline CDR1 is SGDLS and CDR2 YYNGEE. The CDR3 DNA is TGTGCCAGCAGCGTAGCAGGACACACAAATACGCAGTATTTT. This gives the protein CASSVAGHTNTQYF.

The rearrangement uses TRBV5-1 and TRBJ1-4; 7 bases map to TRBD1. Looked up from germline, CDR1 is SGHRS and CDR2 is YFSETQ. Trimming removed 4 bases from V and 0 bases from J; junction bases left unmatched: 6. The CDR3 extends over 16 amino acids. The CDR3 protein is CASSPGQASTNEKLFF. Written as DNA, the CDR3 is TGCGCCAGCAGCCCTGGACAGGCTTCAACTAATGAAAAACTGTTTTTT.

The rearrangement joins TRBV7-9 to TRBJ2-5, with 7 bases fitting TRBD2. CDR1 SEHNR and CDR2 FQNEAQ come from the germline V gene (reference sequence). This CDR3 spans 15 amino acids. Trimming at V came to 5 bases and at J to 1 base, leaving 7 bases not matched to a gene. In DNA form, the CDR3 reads TGTGCCAGCAGCCCCATCGGGAGGAGCCAAGAGACCCAGTACTTC. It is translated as CASSPIGRSQETQYF.

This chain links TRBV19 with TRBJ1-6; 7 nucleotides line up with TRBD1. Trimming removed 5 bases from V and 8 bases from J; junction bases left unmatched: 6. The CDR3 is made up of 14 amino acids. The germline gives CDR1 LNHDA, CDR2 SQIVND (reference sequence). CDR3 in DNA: TGTGCCAGTAGTGCCGACAGGGCTTATTCACCCCTCCACTTT. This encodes CASSADRAYSPLHF.

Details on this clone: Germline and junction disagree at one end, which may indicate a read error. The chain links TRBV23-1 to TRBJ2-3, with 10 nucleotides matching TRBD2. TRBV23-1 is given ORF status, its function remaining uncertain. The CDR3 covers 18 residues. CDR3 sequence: CASSRLPSGRRGTDTQYF. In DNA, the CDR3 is TGCGCCAGCAGTCGATTGCCTAGCGGGAGACGGGGCACGGATACGCAGTATTTT.

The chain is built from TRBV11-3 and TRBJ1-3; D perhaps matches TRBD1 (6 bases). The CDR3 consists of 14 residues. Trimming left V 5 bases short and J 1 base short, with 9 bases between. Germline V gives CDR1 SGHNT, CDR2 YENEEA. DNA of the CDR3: TGTGCCAGCAGCATCGGGACATCTGGAAACACCATATATTTT. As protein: CASSIGTSGNTIYF. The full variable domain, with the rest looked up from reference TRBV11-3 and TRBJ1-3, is EAGVVQSPRYKIIEKKQPVAFWCNPISGHNTLYWYLQNLGQGPELLIRYENEEAVDDSQLPKDRFSAERLKGVDSTLKIQPAELGDSAVYLCASSIGTSGNTIYFGEGSWLTVV.

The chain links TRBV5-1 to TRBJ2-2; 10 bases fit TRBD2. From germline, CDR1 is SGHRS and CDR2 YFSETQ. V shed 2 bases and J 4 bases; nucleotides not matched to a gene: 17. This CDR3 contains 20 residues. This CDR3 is CASSLISSGGFLNPTGELFF. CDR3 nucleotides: TGCGCCAGCAGCTTAATATCTAGCGGGGGTTTTTTGAATCCCACCGGGGAGCTGTTTTTT.

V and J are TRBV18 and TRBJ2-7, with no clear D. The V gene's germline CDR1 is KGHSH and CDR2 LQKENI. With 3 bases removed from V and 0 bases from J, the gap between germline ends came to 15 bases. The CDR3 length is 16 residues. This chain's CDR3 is CASSPSPAASSYEQYF. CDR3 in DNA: TGTGCCAGCTCACCTTCCCCCGCCGCGAGCTCCTACGAGCAGTACTTC.

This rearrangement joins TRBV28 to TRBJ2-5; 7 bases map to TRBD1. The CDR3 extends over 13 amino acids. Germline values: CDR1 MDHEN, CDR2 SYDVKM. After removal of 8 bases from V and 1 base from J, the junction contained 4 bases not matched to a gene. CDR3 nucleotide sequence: TGTGCCAGCGTGACAGGGCGCCAAGAGACCCAGTACTTC. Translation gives CASVTGRQETQYF.

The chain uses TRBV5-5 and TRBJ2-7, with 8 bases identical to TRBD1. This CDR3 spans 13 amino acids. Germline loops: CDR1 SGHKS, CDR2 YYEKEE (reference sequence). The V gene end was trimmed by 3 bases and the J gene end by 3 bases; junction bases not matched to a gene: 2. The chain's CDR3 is CASSWTGYYEQYF. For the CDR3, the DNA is TGTGCCAGCAGCTGGACAGGGTACTACGAGCAGTACTTC.

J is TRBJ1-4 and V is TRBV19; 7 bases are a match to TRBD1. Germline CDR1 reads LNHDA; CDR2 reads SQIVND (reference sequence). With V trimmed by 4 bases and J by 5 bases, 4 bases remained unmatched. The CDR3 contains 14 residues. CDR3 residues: CASSTGQLNEKLFF. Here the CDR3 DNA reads TGTGCCAGTAGTACGGGACAGCTAAATGAAAAACTGTTTTTT.

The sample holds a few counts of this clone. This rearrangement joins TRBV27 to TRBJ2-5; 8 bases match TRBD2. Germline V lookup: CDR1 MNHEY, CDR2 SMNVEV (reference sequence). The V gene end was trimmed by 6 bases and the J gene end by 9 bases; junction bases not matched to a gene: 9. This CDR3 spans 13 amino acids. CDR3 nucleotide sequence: TGTGCCAGCAGCCCGGGGGGGGAATTGGCCCAGTACTTC. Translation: CASSPGGELAQYF.

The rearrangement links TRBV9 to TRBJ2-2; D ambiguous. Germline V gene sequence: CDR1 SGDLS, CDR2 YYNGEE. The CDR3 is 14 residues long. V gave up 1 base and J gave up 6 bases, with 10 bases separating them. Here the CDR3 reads CASSVQVASGELFF. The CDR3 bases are TGTGCCAGCAGCGTACAAGTAGCTTCCGGGGAGCTGTTTTTT.